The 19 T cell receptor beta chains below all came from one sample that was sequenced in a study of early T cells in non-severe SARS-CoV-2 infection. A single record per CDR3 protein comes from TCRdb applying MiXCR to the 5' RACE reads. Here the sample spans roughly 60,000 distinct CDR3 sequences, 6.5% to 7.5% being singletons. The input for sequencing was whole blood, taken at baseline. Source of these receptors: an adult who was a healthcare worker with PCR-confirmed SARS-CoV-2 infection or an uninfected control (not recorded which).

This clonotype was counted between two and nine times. The CDR3 DNA reads as TGTGCCAGCAGACCACCCGGGGCCTCCTACAATGAGCAGTTCTTC. Translated: CASRPPGASYNEQFF. V usage is TRBV7-9 and J usage is TRBJ2-1; D may correspond to TRBD1 or TRBD2 (5 bases each). Germline V CDR1 and CDR2: SEHNR, FQNEAQ (reference sequence). CDR3 length equals 15 residues. Trimming took off 6 bases at V and 0 bases at J, with 12 bases between the two ends.

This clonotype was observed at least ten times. CDR3 DNA: TGCGCCAGCATGGGTAGCGGGGAAAATACGCAGTATTTT. This sequence encodes CASMGSGENTQYF. This sequence joins TRBV10-1 and TRBJ2-3, with TRBD2 matching 8 bases. J lost 7 bases, V lost 7 bases, and 7 bases had no gene match. Per the germline V gene, CDR1 is WNHNN and CDR2 is SYGVQD (reference sequence). This CDR3 is built from 13 residues.

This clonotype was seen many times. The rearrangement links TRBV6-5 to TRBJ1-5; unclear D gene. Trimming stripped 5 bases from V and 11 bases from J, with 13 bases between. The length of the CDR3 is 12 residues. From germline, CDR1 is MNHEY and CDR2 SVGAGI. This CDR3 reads CASSPGGSTQHF. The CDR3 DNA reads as TGTGCCAGCAGTCCAGGAGGGAGCACCCAGCATTTT.

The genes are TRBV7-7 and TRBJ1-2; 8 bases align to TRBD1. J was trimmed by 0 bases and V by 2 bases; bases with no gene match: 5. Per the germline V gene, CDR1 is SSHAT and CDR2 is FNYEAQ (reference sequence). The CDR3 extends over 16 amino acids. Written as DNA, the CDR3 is TGTGCCAGCAGCTTATGGGGCAGGGGGCCTAACTATGGCTACACCTTC. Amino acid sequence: CASSLWGRGPNYGYTF.

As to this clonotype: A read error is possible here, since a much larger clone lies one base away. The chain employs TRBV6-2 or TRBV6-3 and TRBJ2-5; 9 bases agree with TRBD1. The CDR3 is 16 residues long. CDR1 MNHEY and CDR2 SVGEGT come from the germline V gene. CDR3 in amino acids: CVSSQLGTGYVETQYF. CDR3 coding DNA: TGTGTCAGCAGTCAACTAGGGACAGGGTACGTGGAGACCCAGTACTTC.

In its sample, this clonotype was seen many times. CDR3 bases: TGTGCCAGCAGTTACTCGCTAGCGGGGGGATCCTACAATGAGCAGTTCTTC. This translates into CASSYSLAGGSYNEQFF. The chain is built from TRBV6-6 and TRBJ2-1; 11 bases map to TRBD2. In germline, CDR1 is MNHNY, CDR2 SVGAGI (reference sequence). The CDR3 has 17 amino acids. The V and J ends lost 0 bases and 1 base, in that order; junction bases with no gene match: 2.

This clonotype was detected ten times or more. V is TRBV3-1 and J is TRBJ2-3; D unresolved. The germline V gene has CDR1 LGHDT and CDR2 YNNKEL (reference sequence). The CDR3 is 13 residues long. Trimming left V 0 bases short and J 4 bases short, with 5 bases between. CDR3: CASSQDRPDTQYF. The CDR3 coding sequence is TGTGCCAGCAGCCAAGATCGCCCAGATACGCAGTATTTT.

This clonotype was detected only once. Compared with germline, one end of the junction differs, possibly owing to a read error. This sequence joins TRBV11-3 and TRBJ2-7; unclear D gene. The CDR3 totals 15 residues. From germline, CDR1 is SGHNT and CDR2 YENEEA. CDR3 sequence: CANSLVPRPIHEQYF. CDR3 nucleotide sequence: TGTGCCAACAGCTTAGTGCCTAGGCCGATCCACGAGCAGTACTTC. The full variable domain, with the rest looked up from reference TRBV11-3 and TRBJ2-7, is EAGVVQSPRYKIIEKKQPVAFWCNPISGHNTLYWYLQNLGQGPELLIRYENEEAVDDSQLPKDRFSAERLKGVDSTLKIQPAELGDSAVYLCANSLVPRPIHEQYFGPGTRLTVT.

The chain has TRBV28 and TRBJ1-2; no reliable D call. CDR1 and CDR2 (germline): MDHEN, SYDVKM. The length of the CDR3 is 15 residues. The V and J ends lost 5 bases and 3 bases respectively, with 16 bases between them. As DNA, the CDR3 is TGTGCCAGCAGTCCTGACGCTTACAGTGACTATGGCTACACCTTC. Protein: CASSPDAYSDYGYTF.

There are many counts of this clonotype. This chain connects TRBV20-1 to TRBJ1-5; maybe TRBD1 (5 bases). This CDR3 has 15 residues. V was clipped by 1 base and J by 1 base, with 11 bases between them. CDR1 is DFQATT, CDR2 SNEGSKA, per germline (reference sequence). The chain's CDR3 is CSARGGSRSNQPQHF. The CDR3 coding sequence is TGCAGTGCTAGAGGGGGGAGTCGAAGCAATCAGCCCCAGCATTTT.

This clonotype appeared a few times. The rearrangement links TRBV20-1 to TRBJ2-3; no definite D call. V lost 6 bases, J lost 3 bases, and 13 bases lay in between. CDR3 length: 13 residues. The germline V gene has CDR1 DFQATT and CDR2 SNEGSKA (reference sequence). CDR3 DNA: TGCAGTGCACCACCGACCCATACAGATACGCAGTATTTT. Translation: CSAPPTHTDTQYF.

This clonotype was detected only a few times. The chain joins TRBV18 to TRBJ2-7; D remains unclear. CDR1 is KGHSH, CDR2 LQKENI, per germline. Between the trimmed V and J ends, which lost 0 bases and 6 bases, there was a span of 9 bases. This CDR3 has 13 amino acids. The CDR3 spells CASSPPPYAEQYF. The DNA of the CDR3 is TGTGCCAGCTCACCACCCCCTTATGCCGAGCAGTACTTC.

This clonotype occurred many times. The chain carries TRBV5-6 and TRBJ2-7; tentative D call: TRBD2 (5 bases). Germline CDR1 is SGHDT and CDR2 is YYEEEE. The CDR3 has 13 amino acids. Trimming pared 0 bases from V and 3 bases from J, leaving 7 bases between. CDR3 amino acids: CASSLVEGYEQYF. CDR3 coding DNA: TGTGCCAGCAGCTTGGTTGAGGGCTACGAGCAGTACTTC.

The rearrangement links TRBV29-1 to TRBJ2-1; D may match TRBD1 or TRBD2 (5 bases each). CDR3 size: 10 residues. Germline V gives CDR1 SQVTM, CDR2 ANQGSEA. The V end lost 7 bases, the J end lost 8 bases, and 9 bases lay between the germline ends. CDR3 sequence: CSAGHDEQFF. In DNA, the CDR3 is TGCAGCGCGGGGCACGATGAGCAGTTCTTC.

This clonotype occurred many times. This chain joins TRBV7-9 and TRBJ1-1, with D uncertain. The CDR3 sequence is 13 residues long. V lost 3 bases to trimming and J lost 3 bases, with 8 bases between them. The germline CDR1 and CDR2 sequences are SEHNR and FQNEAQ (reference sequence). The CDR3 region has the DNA TGTGCCAGCAGCTTGTCATGGGACACTGAAGCTTTCTTT. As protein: CASSLSWDTEAFF.

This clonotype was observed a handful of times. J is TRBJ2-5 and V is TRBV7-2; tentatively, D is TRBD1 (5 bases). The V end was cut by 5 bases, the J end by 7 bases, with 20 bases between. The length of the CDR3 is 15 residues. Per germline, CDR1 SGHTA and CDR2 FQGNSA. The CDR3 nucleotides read TGTGCCAGCAGCCCACGCCAATCAGGGATTCGGACCCAGTACTTC. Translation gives CASSPRQSGIRTQYF.

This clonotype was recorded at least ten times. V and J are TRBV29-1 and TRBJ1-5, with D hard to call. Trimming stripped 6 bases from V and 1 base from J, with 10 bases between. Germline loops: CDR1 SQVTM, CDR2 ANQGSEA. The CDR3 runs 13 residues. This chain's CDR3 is CSVAGGSNQPQHF. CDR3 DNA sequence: TGCAGCGTCGCCGGAGGGAGCAATCAGCCCCAGCATTTT.

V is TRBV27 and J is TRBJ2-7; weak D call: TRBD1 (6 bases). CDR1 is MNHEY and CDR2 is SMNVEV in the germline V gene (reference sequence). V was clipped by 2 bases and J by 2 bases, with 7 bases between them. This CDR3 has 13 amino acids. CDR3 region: CASSLGGPYEQYF. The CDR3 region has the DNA TGTGCCAGCAGTTTAGGGGGCCCCTACGAGCAGTACTTC.

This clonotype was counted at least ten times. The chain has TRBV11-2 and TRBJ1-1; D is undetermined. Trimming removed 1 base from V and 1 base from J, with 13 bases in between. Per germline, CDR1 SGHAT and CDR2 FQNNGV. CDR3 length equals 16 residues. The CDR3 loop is CASSLGKAAPNTEAFF. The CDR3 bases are TGTGCCAGCAGCTTAGGGAAGGCCGCCCCGAACACTGAAGCTTTCTTT.